This T cell receptor (delta chain) comes out of a study of Vδ1+ human thymocytes. RNA was extracted from the cells and then reverse transcribed. Multiplex PCR used pooled V-gene forward primers and a constant-region reverse primer to amplify CDR3s. TCRdb re-called the multiplex PCR reads through CATT. Of tens of thousands of delta-chain clones listed, approximately 16% are singletons. Alphabeta T cells were depleted, then CD3+ Vdelta1+ Vdelta2- thymocytes were FACS-sorted. Purity of the sorted Vdelta1+ thymocytes ranged from roughly 98% to 99.6%. Study-wide points: Thymic TRG and TRD repertoires appeared highly polyclonal. Unexpected Vdelta2 sequences could cause misinterpretation of bulk repertoire data. Despite high sort purity, roughly a fifth of thymic T cell receptor delta sequences were Vdelta2.

CDR3 size: 22 residues. Germline trimming cut 1 base from V and 0 bases from J; bases unmatched to any gene: 23. The germline CDR1 and CDR2 sequences are TSWWSYY and QGS. This clone was seen a few times. Its antigen is currently unknown. The J gene is TRDJ1, the V gene TRDV1; 7 bases match TRDD2. Sequenced material: Vdelta1+ gamma-delta thymocytes from the thymus. Subset: FACS-sorted CD3+ TCRalphabeta- TCRVdelta1+ TCRVdelta2- thymocytes. The source of this sequence is a girl in the first two years of life who had congenital heart surgery. The CDR3 DNA sequence: TGTGCTCTTGGGGAACATTCCTACGGGGTATCGGGGGGGTTTCATTACACCGATAAACTCATCTTT. Translating it yields CALGEHSYGVSGGFHYTDKLIF.